The present TCR beta chain was sequenced within a study of T cell responses to AZD1222 COVID-19 vaccine. Study results and caveats: The study found vaccine-associated CD4 TCRs spanning spike, dominant at 160-218 and 743-854.

This clone has just one count. Its target is not known. Germline V gives CDR1 GTSNPN, CDR2 SVGIG (reference sequence). This CDR3 region has 13 residues. V was pared by 2 bases and J by 4 bases, with 9 bases between. Repertoires were generated with immunoSEQ multiplex PCR, while TCRdb's copy carries only in-frame clones and drops some. Of about 110,000 clones listed, around nine tenths are singletons. The sequences come from peripheral blood, collected on day 0 of AZD1222 vaccination. This rearrangement joins TRBV30 to TRBJ1-5, with a tentative D call TRBD1 (6 bases). The sequence derives from an adult in good health. The CDR3 reads CAWSHTGNQPQHF. The CDR3 DNA reads as TGTGCCTGGAGTCACACAGGGAATCAGCCCCAGCATTTT.